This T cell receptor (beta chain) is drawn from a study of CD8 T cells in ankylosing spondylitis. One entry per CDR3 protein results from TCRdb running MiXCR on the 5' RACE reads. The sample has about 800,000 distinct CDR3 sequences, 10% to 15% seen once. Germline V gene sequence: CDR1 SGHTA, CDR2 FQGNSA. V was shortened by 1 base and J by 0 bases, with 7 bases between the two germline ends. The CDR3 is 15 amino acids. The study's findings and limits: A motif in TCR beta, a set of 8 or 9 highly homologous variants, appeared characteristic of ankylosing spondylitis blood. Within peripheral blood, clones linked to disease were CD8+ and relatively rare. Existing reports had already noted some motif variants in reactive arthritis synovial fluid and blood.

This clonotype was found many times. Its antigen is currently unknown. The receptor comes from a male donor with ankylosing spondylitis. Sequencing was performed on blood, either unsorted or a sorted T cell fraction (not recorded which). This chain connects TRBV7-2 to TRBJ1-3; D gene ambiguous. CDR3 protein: CASSLVDRSGNTIYF. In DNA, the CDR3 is TGTGCCAGCAGCTTAGTGGACCGCTCTGGAAACACCATATATTTT.